These 31 T cell receptor beta chains originate from one sample sequenced in a study of T cells in Graves' hyperthyroidism and ophthalmopathy (dated by TCRdb to between 2018 and 2020). Libraries were constructed by multiplex PCR. Sequencing took place on an Illumina HiSeq 2000. The TCR beta CDR3 regions were amplified from the RNA transcripts. A first-round RT-PCR of the TCR CDR3 used the HTBI primer set with the Qiagen OneStep RT-PCR kit. TCRdb trimmed the raw reads at Q25, called clones with MiXCR and kept productive beta chains. Identical CDR3 protein sequences are pooled into one entry, listed with their most common genes and DNA. In this sample the table shows nearly 750,000 distinct CDR3 sequences, about a third of which occur a single time. Together, the top ten hold roughly 30% of the sample. Sequencing used blood. Source of these receptors: a woman between 35 and 50 years old with Graves' hyperthyroidism.

This clonotype was seen many times. The chain carries TRBV7-9 and TRBJ2-7; 7 bases agree with TRBD1. This CDR3 has 13 amino acids. The germline V gene has CDR1 SEHNR and CDR2 FQNEAQ (reference sequence). The V and J ends lost 8 bases and 5 bases, in that order; junction bases with no gene match: 9. DNA of the CDR3: TGTGCCAGCGCCGAGACAGGGTGGAACGAGCAGTACTTC. It yields the protein CASAETGWNEQYF.

The chain recombines TRBV10-3 with TRBJ1-5; a weak D match, TRBD1 (6 bases). V was trimmed by 2 bases and J by 3 bases, leaving 8 bases between them. Germline CDR1 reads ENHRY; CDR2 reads SYGVKD. The length of the CDR3 is 14 residues. The DNA for the CDR3 is TGTGCCATCAGTGAGACAGGGCCCAATCAGCCCCAGCATTTT. Its translation is CAISETGPNQPQHF.

The chain recombines TRBV5-4 with TRBJ2-6; no clear D gene. This CDR3 region has 13 residues. V lost 6 bases and J 5 bases, leaving 9 bases between the germline ends. Germline V gene lookup returns CDR1 SGHNT and CDR2 YYREEE (reference sequence). The CDR3 region has the DNA TGTGCCAGCACCCCCGGGCGGGCCAACGTCCTGACTTTC. Its protein product is CASTPGRANVLTF.

This clonotype occurred a few times. The gene calls are TRBV12-3 or TRBV12-4 and TRBJ1-3; 9 bases align to TRBD1. The CDR3 consists of 16 residues. Trimming cost V 5 bases and J 4 bases; bases outside gene matches: 9. CDR3 region: CASSPPDRGFGNTIYF. The CDR3 DNA follows: TGTGCCAGCAGTCCCCCGGACAGGGGATTCGGAAACACCATATATTTT.

CDR3 region: CSVSGGLLGEKLFF. Written as DNA, the CDR3 is TGCAGCGTCTCGGGGGGGCTGTTGGGTGAAAAACTGTTTTTT. This chain uses TRBV29-1 with TRBJ1-4, with a possible D match to TRBD1 (6 bases). Trimming cost V 6 bases and J 7 bases, with 18 bases left between them. Per germline, CDR1 SQVTM and CDR2 ANQGSEA. The CDR3 consists of 14 residues.

The gene calls are TRBV13 and TRBJ2-7, with 7 nucleotides matching TRBD1. Germline loops: CDR1 PRHDT, CDR2 FYEKMQ (reference sequence). The CDR3 is 14 residues long. Trimming removed 5 bases from V and 3 bases from J; junction bases left unmatched: 7. CDR3 in DNA: TGTGCCAGCAGCACAGGGGACAGACTCTACGAGCAGTACTTC. Translation: CASSTGDRLYEQYF.

This chain links TRBV5-5 with TRBJ2-6; D is uncertain. V lost 3 bases and J lost 10, with 11 bases in between. Germline lookup yields CDR1 SGHKS and CDR2 YYEKEE (reference sequence). This CDR3 is 13 amino acids long. The CDR3, as DNA: TGTGCCAGCAGCTCGACACTCCCAAACGTCCTGACTTTC. Amino acids: CASSSTLPNVLTF.

The rearrangement uses TRBV4-3 and TRBJ1-3, with D possibly TRBD1 on 6 matching bases. In germline, CDR1 is LGHNA, CDR2 YSLEER. The CDR3 runs 19 residues. Deletions cut 4 bases from V and 1 base from J, with 23 bases between. CDR3 region: CASSPFSAGQTRSGNTIYF. In DNA form, the CDR3 reads TGCGCCAGCAGCCCGTTTTCGGCTGGACAGACGAGGTCTGGAAACACCATATATTTT.

V and J are TRBV2 and TRBJ2-7; D gene unclear. From germline, CDR1 is SNHLY and CDR2 FYNNEI. This CDR3 comprises 13 residues. V was cut by 7 bases and J by 0 bases, with 10 bases left in between. CDR3 DNA: TGTGCCAGCATAGGCCACAGCTCCTACGAGCAGTACTTC. This gives the protein CASIGHSSYEQYF.

This chain connects TRBV7-2 to TRBJ1-5; weak D call: TRBD1 (6 bases). Trimming pared 8 bases from V and 0 bases from J, leaving 14 bases between. This CDR3 has 15 residues. Germline V gene sequence: CDR1 SGHTA, CDR2 FQGNSA. CDR3 DNA: TGTGCCAGCTCCACGTACAGGGATAGCAATCAGCCCCAGCATTTT. Translation: CASSTYRDSNQPQHF. Drawing the rest from reference TRBV7-2 and TRBJ1-5, the complete variable domain is GAGVSQSPSNKVTEKGKDVELRCDPISGHTALYWYRQSLGQGLEFLIYFQGNSAPDKSGLPSDRFSAERTGGSVSTLTIQRTQQEDSAVYLCASSTYRDSNQPQHFGDGTRLSIL.

In this sample, this clonotype turned up many times. This chain links TRBV29-1 with TRBJ1-2; TRBD1 is a possible D gene (6 bases). This CDR3 is 14 amino acids long. The V gene's germline CDR1 is SQVTM and CDR2 ANQGSEA. Trimming shortened V by 5 bases and J by 0 bases, and 13 bases separated the two germline ends. For the CDR3, the DNA is TGCAGCGTTCCTACAGGGTATGCTAACTATGGCTACACCTTC. Translating gives CSVPTGYANYGYTF.

This chain links TRBV2 with TRBJ1-2, with D possibly matching TRBD1 (5 bases). Germline V gene data show CDR1 as SNHLY and CDR2 as FYNNEI. The CDR3 totals 15 residues. Trimming shortened V by 6 bases and J by 0 bases, and 14 bases separated the two germline ends. CDR3 nucleotides: TGTGCCAGCAGCCCGTGGGGGGAAACTAACTATGGCTACACCTTC. Translated: CASSPWGETNYGYTF.

This clonotype was detected only a few times. V usage is TRBV9 and J usage is TRBJ1-3; unclear D gene. The CDR3 is 14 residues long. Germline assignment: CDR1 SGDLS and CDR2 YYNGEE. Trimming removed 0 bases at V and 7 bases at J, with 11 bases between. CDR3 nucleotides: TGTGCCAGCAGCGTAGACGGCGCTCGGAACACCATATATTTT. Residues: CASSVDGARNTIYF.

This clonotype has a handful of counts. The chain employs TRBV10-3 and TRBJ2-7, with TRBD2 identical over 8 bases. Germline V CDR1 and CDR2: ENHRY, SYGVKD. V shed 2 bases and J 3 bases; nucleotides not matched to a gene: 0. CDR3 size: 13 residues. The CDR3 spells CAISEAGGYEQYF. DNA of the CDR3: TGTGCCATCAGTGAGGCGGGAGGCTACGAGCAGTACTTC.

This clonotype occurred a few times. The chain is built from TRBV19 and TRBJ2-5; a weak D match, TRBD2 (5 bases). The length of the CDR3 is 15 residues. The ends were cut back, 5 bases at V and 5 bases at J, with 18 bases in the middle. Germline V gene sequence: CDR1 LNHDA, CDR2 SQIVND (reference sequence). The CDR3 spells CASSLPGLVQETQYF. CDR3 DNA sequence: TGTGCCAGTAGTCTTCCCGGACTGGTCCAGGAGACCCAGTACTTC.

This clonotype was observed a handful of times. The chain links TRBV10-3 to TRBJ2-3; no reliable D call. V dropped 10 bases and J dropped 2 bases, with 13 bases sitting between them. Germline V CDR1 and CDR2: ENHRY, SYGVKD. The CDR3 loop spans 13 amino acids. For the CDR3, the DNA is TGTGCCACCCAAGACGGCTCCACAGATACGCAGTATTTT. This gives the protein CATQDGSTDTQYF.

This clonotype was picked up many times. The chain is built from TRBV7-9 and TRBJ2-7; TRBD1 or TRBD2 may be the D gene (5 bases each). The germline V gene has CDR1 SEHNR and CDR2 FQNEAQ (reference sequence). This CDR3 has 14 amino acids. Between the trimmed V and J ends, which lost 1 base and 4 bases, there was a span of 11 bases. CDR3 loop: CASSLVEGPYEQYF. As DNA, the CDR3 is TGTGCCAGCAGCTTAGTTGAGGGGCCTTACGAGCAGTACTTC. Supplemented by reference TRBV7-9 and TRBJ2-7, the full variable domain reads DTGVSQNPRHKITKRGQNVTFRCDPISEHNRLYWYRQTLGQGPEFLTYFQNEAQLEKSRLLSDRFSAERPKGSFSTLEIQRTEQGDSAMYLCASSLVEGPYEQYFGPGTRLTVT.

The sample holds many counts of this clonotype. The chain uses TRBV10-3 and TRBJ2-7; no reliable D call. Germline V gives CDR1 ENHRY, CDR2 SYGVKD. Trimming cost V 5 bases and J 3 bases, with 20 bases left between them. CDR3 length: 16 amino acids. The CDR3 loop is CAISPTYDPKVYEQYF. The CDR3 bases are TGTGCCATCAGTCCTACCTACGACCCGAAGGTCTACGAGCAGTACTTC.

This clonotype has more than one count but fewer than ten. The chain has TRBV5-1 and TRBJ2-7; TRBD1 matches 10 bases. Germline CDR1 reads SGHRS; CDR2 reads YFSETQ. The CDR3 is made up of 14 amino acids. J lost 4 bases, V lost 5 bases, and 6 bases had no gene match. Here the CDR3 DNA reads TGCGCCAGCAGTGGGGACAGGGGTCTATACGAGCAGTACTTC. It translates to CASSGDRGLYEQYF.

This clonotype was seen at least ten times. CDR3 sequence (DNA): TGTGCCAGCACGCAGGGGGCCCACGAGCAGTACTTC. Residues: CASTQGAHEQYF. The V and J genes are TRBV13 and TRBJ2-7; 8 bases are a match to TRBD1. The CDR3 extends over 12 amino acids. Germline loops: CDR1 PRHDT, CDR2 FYEKMQ (reference sequence). The V gene end was trimmed by 7 bases and the J gene end by 5 bases; junction bases not matched to a gene: 4.

Ten or more counts support this clonotype. The V and J genes are TRBV11-2 and TRBJ2-6; D not certain. Germline V gives CDR1 SGHAT, CDR2 FQNNGV. Trimming took 8 bases from V and 1 from J, leaving 6 bases between them. The CDR3 length is 13 residues. CDR3 amino acids: CASWASGANVLTF. In nucleotides, the CDR3 is TGTGCCAGCTGGGCATCTGGGGCCAACGTCCTGACTTTC.

Comments on this clonotype: Since a much larger clone is just one base distant, this may be a read error. The J gene is TRBJ1-4, the V gene TRBV5-1, with D maybe TRBD1 (6 bases). This CDR3 region has 15 residues. In germline, CDR1 is SGHRS, CDR2 YFSETQ. Here the CDR3 DNA reads TGCGCCAGCAGCTGGCAGGGGAGGGACAATGAAAAACTGGTTTTT. Residues: CASSWQGRDNEKLVF.

This clonotype was observed a handful of times. A clone one base away is much larger, so this may be a read error. The chain uses TRBV6-6 and TRBJ2-7, with D possibly matching TRBD1 (5 bases). CDR1 is MNHNY and CDR2 is SVGAGI in the germline V gene (reference sequence). V was shortened by 8 bases and J by 0 bases, with 8 bases between the two germline ends. The CDR3 totals 12 residues. The CDR3 sequence: CASADTSYEQYF. The CDR3 bases are TGTGCCAGCGCGGACACCTCCTACGAGCAGTACTTC.

The table lists this clonotype with many counts. The V gene is TRBV14, the J gene TRBJ1-1; D remains unclear. The germline CDR1 and CDR2 sequences are SGHDN and FVKESK. V was pared by 0 bases and J by 1 base, with 3 bases between. The CDR3 has 13 residues. The CDR3: CASSQDTNTEAFF. CDR3 in DNA: TGTGCCAGCAGCCAAGACACGAACACTGAAGCTTTCTTT.

This clonotype was detected ten times or more. The chain couples TRBV24-1 to TRBJ1-5; tentatively, D is TRBD1 (5 bases). The CDR3 covers 13 residues. Germline lookup yields CDR1 KGHDR and CDR2 SFDVKD. Trimming took 8 bases from V and 3 from J, leaving 10 bases between them. In DNA, the CDR3 is TGTGCCACCACAGCAGGGAACAATCAGCCCCAGCATTTT. Translation: CATTAGNNQPQHF.

This clonotype was seen more than once but under ten times. The chain has TRBV5-1 and TRBJ2-7; 8 bases are shared with TRBD1. Germline V gives CDR1 SGHRS, CDR2 YFSETQ. This CDR3 is 18 amino acids long. V shed 1 base, J shed 0 bases, and the junction held 12 bases outside the gene matches. CDR3 nucleotide sequence: TGCGCCAGCAGCTTGACGATTAAAGGGACAGGACGCTCCTACGAGCAGTACTTC. The encoded protein is CASSLTIKGTGRSYEQYF.

V gene TRBV6-6 combines with J gene TRBJ1-2, with D possibly being TRBD1 (5 bases). CDR3 size: 13 residues. V was trimmed by 8 bases and J by 1 base, leaving 11 bases between them. Germline-derived CDR1 and CDR2 are MNHNY and SVGAGI (reference sequence). The CDR3 DNA sequence: TGTGCCAGCGATTTGAGGGGTAACTATGGCTACACCTTC. Its protein product is CASDLRGNYGYTF.

The rearrangement links TRBV5-6 to TRBJ2-5; no clear D. The V end lost 7 bases, the J end lost 5 bases, and 15 bases lay between the germline ends. Germline V CDR1 and CDR2: SGHDT, YYEEEE. The CDR3 contains 13 residues. CDR3 region: CASLGGPRETQYF. The CDR3 nucleotides read TGTGCCAGCCTTGGTGGGCCGAGGGAGACCCAGTACTTC.

This clonotype came up many times. The CDR3, as DNA: TGTGCCAGCAGCTCGGTCGACAGCAGCAATCAGCCCCAGCATTTT. Residues: CASSSVDSSNQPQHF. The chain employs TRBV7-2 and TRBJ1-5, with TRBD1 as a possible D gene (5 bases). The germline gives CDR1 SGHTA, CDR2 FQGNSA. V was clipped by 4 bases and J by 1 base, with 11 bases between them. This CDR3 region has 15 residues.

This clonotype was counted only a few times. The chain employs TRBV10-3 and TRBJ2-5; the D gene is possibly TRBD1 (6 bases). V dropped 10 bases and J dropped 3 bases, with 21 bases sitting between them. Germline-derived CDR1 and CDR2 are ENHRY and SYGVKD. This CDR3 comprises 15 residues. CDR3 in amino acids: CASREEDRLKETQYF. In nucleotides, the CDR3 is TGTGCCAGCAGAGAAGAGGACAGATTAAAAGAGACCCAGTACTTC.

The gene calls are TRBV29-1 and TRBJ2-7; 12 nucleotides agree with TRBD1. The ends lost 7 bases at V and 2 bases at J; junction bases unmatched: 3. This CDR3 region has 13 residues. Looked up from germline, CDR1 is SQVTM and CDR2 is ANQGSEA. Here the CDR3 reads CSEGQGAAYEQYF. CDR3 coding DNA: TGCAGCGAGGGACAGGGGGCGGCCTACGAGCAGTACTTC.